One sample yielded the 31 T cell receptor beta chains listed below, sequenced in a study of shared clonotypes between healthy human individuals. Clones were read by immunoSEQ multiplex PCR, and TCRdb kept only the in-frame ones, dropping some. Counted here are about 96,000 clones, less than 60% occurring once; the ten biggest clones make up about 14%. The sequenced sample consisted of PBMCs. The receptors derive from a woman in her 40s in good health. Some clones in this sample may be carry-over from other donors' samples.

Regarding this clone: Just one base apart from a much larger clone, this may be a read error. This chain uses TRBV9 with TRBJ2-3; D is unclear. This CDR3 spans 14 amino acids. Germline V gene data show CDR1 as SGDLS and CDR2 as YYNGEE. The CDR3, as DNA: TGTGCCAGCGGCGTAGACTCTAGCACAGATACGCAGTATTTT. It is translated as CASGVDSSTDTQYF. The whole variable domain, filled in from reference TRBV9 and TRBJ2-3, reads DSGVTQTPKHLITATGQRVTLRCSPRSGDLSVYWYQQSLDQGLQFLIQYYNGEERAKGNILERFSAQQFPDLHSELNLSSLELGDSALYFCASGVDSSTDTQYFGPGTRLTVL.

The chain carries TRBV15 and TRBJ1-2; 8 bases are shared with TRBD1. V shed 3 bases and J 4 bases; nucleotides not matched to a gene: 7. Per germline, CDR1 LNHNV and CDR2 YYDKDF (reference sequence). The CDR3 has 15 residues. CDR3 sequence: CATSRDRAALYGYTF. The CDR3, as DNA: TGTGCCACCAGCAGGGACAGGGCAGCTCTCTATGGCTACACCTTC.

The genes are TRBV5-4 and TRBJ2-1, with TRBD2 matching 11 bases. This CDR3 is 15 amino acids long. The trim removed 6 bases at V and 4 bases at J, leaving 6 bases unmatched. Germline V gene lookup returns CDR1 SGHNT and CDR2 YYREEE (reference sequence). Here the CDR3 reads CASTPRLAGYNEQFF. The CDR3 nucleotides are TGTGCCAGCACCCCCCGACTAGCGGGATACAATGAGCAGTTCTTC.

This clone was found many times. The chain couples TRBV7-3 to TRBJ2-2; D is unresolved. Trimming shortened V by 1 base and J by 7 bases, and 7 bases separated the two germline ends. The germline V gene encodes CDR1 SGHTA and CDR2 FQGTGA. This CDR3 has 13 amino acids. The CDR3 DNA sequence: TGTGCCAGCAGCTTAATTTTGGGCGGGGAGCTGTTTTTT. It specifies CASSLILGGELFF. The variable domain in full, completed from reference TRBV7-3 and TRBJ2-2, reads GAGVSQTPSNKVTEKGKYVELRCDPISGHTALYWYRQSLGQGPEFLIYFQGTGAADDSGLPNDRFFAVRPEGSVSTLKIQRTERGDSAVYLCASSLILGGELFFGEGSRLTVL.

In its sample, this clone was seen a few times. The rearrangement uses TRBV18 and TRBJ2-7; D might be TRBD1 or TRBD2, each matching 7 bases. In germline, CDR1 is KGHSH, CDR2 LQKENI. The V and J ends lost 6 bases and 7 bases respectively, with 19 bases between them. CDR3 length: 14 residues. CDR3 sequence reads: CASSPQGGLVEQYF. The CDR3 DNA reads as TGTGCCAGCTCCCCGCAGGGGGGGCTGGTAGAGCAGTACTTC.

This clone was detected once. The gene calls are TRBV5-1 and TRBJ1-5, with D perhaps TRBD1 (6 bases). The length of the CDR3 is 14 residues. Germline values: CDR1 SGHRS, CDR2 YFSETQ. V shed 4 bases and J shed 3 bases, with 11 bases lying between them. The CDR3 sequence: CASSHGDINQPQHF. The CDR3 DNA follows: TGCGCCAGCAGCCACGGGGACATCAATCAGCCCCAGCATTTT. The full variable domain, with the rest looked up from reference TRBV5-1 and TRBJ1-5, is KAGVTQTPRYLIKTRGQQVTLSCSPISGHRSVSWYQQTPGQGLQFLFEYFSETQRNKGNFPGRFSGRQFSNSRSEMNVSTLELGDSALYLCASSHGDINQPQHFGDGTRLSIL.

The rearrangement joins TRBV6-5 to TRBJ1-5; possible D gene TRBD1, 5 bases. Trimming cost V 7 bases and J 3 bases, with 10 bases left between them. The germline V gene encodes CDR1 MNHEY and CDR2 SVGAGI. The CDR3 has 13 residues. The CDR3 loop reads CASNTGFNQPQHF. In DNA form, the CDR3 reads TGTGCCAGCAACACAGGTTTCAATCAGCCCCAGCATTTT.

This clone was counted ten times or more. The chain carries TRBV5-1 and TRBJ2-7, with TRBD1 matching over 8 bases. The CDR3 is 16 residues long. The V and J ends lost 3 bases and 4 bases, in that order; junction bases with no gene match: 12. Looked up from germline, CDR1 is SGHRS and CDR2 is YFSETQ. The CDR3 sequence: CASSSRADRVGYEQYF. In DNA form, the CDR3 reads TGCGCCAGCAGCTCCAGGGCGGACAGGGTAGGTTACGAGCAGTACTTC.

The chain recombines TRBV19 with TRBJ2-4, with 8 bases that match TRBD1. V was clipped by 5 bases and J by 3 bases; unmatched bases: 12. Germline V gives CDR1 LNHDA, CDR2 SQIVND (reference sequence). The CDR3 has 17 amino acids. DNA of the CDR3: TGTGCCAGTAGTCCCCACCCAGGGGGGACAGGCAAAAACATTCAGTACTTC. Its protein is CASSPHPGGTGKNIQYF.

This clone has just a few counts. CDR3 sequence (DNA): TGTGCCAGCAGCTCAAAGGGACTAGCGTACAATGAGCAGTTCTTC. Translation: CASSSKGLAYNEQFF. This sequence joins TRBV7-3 and TRBJ2-1; 10 bases are a match to TRBD2. The trim removed 4 bases at V and 4 bases at J, leaving 4 bases unmatched. There are 15 residues in the CDR3. Germline V CDR1 and CDR2: SGHTA, FQGTGA.

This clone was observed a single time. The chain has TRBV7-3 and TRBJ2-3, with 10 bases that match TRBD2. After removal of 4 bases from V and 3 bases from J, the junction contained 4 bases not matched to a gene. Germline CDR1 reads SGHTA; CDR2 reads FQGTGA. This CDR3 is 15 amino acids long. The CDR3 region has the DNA TGTGCCAGCAGCTCTAGCGGGAGCAGAACAGATACGCAGTATTTT. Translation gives CASSSSGSRTDTQYF.

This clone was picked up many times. The CDR3 spells CASSPTGGRSYEQYF. CDR3 bases: TGTGCCAGCTCACCAACAGGGGGGAGGTCCTACGAGCAGTACTTC. The genes are TRBV18 and TRBJ2-7; 8 bases are shared with TRBD1. From germline, CDR1 is KGHSH and CDR2 LQKENI. V lost 2 bases, J lost 1 base, and 4 bases stayed unmatched. The CDR3 has 15 amino acids. The full variable domain, its missing parts supplied by reference TRBV18 and TRBJ2-7, is NAGVMQNPRHLVRRRGQEARLRCSPMKGHSHVYWYRQLPEEGLKFMVYLQKENIIDESGMPKERFSAEFPKEGPSILRIQQVVRGDSAAYFCASSPTGGRSYEQYFGPGTRLTVT.

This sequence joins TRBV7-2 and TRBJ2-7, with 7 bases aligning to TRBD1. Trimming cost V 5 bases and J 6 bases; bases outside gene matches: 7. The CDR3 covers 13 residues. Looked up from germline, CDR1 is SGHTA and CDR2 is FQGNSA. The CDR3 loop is CASSPDTGAEQYF. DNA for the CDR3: TGTGCCAGCAGCCCGGATACAGGGGCCGAGCAGTACTTC.

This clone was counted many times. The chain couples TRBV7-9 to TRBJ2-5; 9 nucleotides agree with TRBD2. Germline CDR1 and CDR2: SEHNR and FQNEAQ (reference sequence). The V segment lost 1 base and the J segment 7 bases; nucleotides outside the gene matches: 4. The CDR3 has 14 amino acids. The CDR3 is CASSLGSAGGTQYF. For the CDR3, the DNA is TGTGCCAGCAGCTTAGGGTCAGCGGGAGGGACCCAGTACTTC.

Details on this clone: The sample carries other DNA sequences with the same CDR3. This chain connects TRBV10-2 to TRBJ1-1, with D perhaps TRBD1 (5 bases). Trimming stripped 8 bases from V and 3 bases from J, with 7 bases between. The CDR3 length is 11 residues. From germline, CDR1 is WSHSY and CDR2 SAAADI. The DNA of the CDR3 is TGCGCCAGCCGCAGGGACACTGAAGCTTTCTTT. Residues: CASRRDTEAFF.

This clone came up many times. CDR3 in amino acids: CASSRRGFHEQYF. The CDR3 bases are TGTGCCAGCAGTCGCCGAGGGTTTCACGAGCAGTACTTC. V usage is TRBV6-5 and J usage is TRBJ2-7; weak D call: TRBD2 (5 bases). The CDR3 runs to 13 residues. CDR1 MNHEY and CDR2 SVGAGI come from the germline V gene. V lost 5 bases and J 5 bases, leaving 13 bases between the germline ends.

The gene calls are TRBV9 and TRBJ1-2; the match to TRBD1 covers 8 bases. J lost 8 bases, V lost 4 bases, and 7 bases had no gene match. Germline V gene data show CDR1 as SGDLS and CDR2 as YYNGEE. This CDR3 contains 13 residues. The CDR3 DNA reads TGTGCCAGCAGCAGACAGGGGCCCTCCGGCTACACCTTC. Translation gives CASSRQGPSGYTF. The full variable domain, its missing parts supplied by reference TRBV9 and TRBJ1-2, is DSGVTQTPKHLITATGQRVTLRCSPRSGDLSVYWYQQSLDQGLQFLIQYYNGEERAKGNILERFSAQQFPDLHSELNLSSLELGDSALYFCASSRQGPSGYTFGSGTRLTVV.

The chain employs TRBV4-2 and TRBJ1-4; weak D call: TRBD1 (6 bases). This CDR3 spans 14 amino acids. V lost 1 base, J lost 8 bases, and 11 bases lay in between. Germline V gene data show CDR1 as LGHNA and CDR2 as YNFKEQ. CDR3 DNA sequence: TGTGCCAGCAGCCAAGTGGTGCAGGGGGAAAAACTGTTTTTT. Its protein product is CASSQVVQGEKLFF.

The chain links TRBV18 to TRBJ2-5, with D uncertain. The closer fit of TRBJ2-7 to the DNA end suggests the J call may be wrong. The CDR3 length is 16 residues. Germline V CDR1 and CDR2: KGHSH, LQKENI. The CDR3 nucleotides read TGTGCCAGCTCACCACCGGTTCACACCCCGTCCTACGAGCAGTACTTC. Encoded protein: CASSPPVHTPSYEQYF.

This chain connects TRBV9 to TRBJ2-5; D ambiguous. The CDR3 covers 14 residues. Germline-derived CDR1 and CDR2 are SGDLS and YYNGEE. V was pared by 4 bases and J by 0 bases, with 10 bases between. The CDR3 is CASSQDLYQETQYF. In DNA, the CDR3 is TGTGCCAGCAGCCAAGATTTGTACCAAGAGACCCAGTACTTC.

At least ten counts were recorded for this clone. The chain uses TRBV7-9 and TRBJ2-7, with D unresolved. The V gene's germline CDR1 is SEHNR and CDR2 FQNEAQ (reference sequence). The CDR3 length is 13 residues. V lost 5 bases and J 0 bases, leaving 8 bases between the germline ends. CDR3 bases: TGTGCCAGCAGCCATACCAGCTCCTACGAGCAGTACTTC. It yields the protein CASSHTSSYEQYF. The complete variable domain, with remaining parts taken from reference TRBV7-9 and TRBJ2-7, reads DTGVSQNPRHKITKRGQNVTFRCDPISEHNRLYWYRQTLGQGPEFLTYFQNEAQLEKSRLLSDRFSAERPKGSFSTLEIQRTEQGDSAMYLCASSHTSSYEQYFGPGTRLTVT.

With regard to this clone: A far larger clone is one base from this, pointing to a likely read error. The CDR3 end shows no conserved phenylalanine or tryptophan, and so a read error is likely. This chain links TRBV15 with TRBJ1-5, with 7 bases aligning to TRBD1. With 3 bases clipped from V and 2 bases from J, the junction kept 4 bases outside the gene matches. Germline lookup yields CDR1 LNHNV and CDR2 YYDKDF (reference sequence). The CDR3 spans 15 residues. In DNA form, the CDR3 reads TGTGCCACCAGCAGTCGACAGGGACGCAATCAGCCCCAGCATCTT. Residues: CATSSRQGRNQPQHL.

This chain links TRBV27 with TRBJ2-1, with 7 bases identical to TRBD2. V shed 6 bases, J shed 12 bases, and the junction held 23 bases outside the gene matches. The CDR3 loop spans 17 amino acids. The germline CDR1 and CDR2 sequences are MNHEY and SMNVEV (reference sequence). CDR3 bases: TGTGCCAGCAGGGTGGGTGGGTCTAGCGGAGCCAGTGCTGGGCAGTTCTTC. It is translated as CASRVGGSSGASAGQFF.

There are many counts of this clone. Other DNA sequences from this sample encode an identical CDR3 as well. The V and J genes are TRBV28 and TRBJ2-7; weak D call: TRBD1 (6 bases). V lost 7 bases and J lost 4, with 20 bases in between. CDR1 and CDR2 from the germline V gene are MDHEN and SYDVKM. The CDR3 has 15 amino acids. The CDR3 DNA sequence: TGTGCCAGCACCCCCCCCGCAATGACAGGATACGAGCAGTACTTC. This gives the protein CASTPPAMTGYEQYF.

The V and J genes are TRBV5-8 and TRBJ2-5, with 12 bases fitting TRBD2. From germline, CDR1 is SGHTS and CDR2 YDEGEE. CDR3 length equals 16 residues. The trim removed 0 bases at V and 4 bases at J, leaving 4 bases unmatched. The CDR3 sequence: CASSLGTSGMRETQYF. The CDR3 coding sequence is TGTGCCAGCAGCTTGGGGACTAGCGGGATGAGAGAGACCCAGTACTTC.

CDR3: CASSLSGGIGNQPQHF. CDR3 bases: TGTGCCAGCAGCTTATCAGGGGGCATAGGCAATCAGCCCCAGCATTTT. The chain uses TRBV7-8 and TRBJ1-5; 8 bases map to TRBD1. This CDR3 has 16 residues. J was trimmed by 2 bases and V by 2 bases; bases with no gene match: 5. Germline CDR1 is SGHVS and CDR2 is FQNEAQ.

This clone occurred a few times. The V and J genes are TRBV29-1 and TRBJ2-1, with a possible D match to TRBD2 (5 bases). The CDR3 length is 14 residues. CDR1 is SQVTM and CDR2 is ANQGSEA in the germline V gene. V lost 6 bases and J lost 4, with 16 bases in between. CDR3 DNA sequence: TGCAGCGTCTACACCCAAAGCGGATACAATGAGCAGTTCTTC. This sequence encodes CSVYTQSGYNEQFF.

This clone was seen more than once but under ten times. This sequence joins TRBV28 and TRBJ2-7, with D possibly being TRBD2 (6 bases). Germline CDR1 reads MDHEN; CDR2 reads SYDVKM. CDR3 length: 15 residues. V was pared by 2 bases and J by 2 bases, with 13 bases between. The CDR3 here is CASSLVGTSPYEQYF. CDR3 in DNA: TGTGCCAGCAGTTTAGTTGGGACTTCTCCCTACGAGCAGTACTTC.

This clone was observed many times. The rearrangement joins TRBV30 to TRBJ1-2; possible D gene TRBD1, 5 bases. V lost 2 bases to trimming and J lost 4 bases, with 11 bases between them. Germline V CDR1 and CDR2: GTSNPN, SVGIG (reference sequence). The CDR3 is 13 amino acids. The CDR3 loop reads CAWSTGDGYGYTF. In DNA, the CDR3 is TGTGCCTGGAGTACCGGGGACGGCTATGGCTACACCTTC.

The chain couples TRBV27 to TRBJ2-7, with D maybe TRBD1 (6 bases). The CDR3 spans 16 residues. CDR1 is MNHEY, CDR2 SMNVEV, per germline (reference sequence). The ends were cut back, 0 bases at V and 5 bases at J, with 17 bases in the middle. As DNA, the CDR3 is TGTGCCAGCAGTTTATCGGTCCAGGGGTCCCCGGACGAGCAGTACTTC. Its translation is CASSLSVQGSPDEQYF.

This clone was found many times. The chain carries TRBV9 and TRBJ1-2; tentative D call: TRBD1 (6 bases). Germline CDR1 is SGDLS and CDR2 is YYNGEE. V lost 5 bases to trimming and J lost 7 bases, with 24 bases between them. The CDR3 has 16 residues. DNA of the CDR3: TGTGCCAGCAGTGCGACGAACGCAGGGGTGTTGGGTGGCTACACCTTC. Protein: CASSATNAGVLGGYTF.